This TCR beta chain was sequenced for a study of OX40 agonist ivuxolimab in advanced cancers. Study results and limitations: Expanded clones tended on average to be more numerous among CD8+ T cells than CD4+. Some nonresponders also had low normalized T-cell clonal expansion.

Worth noting for this clone: What it binds is not known.

Clones were read by immunoSEQ multiplex PCR, and TCRdb kept only the in-frame ones, dropping some. The table lists about 54,000 clones, just under 85% of them singletons, with about 1.2% in the top ten. Trimming took off 6 bases at V and 0 bases at J, with 7 bases between the two ends. CDR1 MDHEN and CDR2 SYDVKM come from the germline V gene. The CDR3 sequence is 13 residues long. This sequence originates from an adult with an advanced solid tumor such as melanoma, head and neck, liver or kidney cancer. The rearrangement uses TRBV28 and TRBJ2-3, with D hard to call. The material was CD4+ or CD8+ T cells sorted from blood, obtained in a trial of the OX40 agonist ivuxolimab. CDR3 region: CASRDSSTDTQYF. The CDR3 DNA reads TGTGCCAGCAGAGACTCTAGCACAGATACGCAGTATTTT.